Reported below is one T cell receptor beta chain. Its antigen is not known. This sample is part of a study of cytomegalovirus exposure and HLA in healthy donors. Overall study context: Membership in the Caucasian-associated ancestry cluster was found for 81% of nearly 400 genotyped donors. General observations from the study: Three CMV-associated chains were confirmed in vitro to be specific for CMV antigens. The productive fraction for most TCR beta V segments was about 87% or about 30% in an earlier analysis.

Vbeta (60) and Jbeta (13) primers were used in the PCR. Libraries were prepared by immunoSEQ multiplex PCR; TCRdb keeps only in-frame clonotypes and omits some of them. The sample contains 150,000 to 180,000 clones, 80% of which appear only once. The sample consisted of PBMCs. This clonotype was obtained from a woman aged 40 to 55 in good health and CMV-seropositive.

CDR3 sequence reads: CASSFGGQSTDTQYF. The CDR3 DNA is TGTGCCAGCAGTTTTGGGGGACAGAGCACAGATACGCAGTATTTT. This chain uses TRBV27 with TRBJ2-3, with TRBD1 identical over 7 bases. Germline V CDR1 and CDR2: MNHEY, SMNVEV (reference sequence). This CDR3 is 15 amino acids long. With 3 bases clipped from V and 0 bases from J, the junction kept 3 bases outside the gene matches.